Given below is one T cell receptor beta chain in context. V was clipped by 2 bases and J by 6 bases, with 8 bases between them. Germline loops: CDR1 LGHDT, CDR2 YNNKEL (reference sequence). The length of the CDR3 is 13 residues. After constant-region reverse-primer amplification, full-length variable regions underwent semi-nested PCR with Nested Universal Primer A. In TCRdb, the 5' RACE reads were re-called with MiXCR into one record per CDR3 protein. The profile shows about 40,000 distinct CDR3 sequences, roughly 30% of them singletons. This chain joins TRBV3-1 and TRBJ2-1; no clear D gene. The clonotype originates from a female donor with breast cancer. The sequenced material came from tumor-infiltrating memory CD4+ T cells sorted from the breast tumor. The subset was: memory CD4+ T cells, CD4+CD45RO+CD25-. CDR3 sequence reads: CASSQLGVNEQFF. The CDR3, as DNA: TGTGCCAGCAGCCAACTAGGAGTCAATGAGCAGTTCTTC.